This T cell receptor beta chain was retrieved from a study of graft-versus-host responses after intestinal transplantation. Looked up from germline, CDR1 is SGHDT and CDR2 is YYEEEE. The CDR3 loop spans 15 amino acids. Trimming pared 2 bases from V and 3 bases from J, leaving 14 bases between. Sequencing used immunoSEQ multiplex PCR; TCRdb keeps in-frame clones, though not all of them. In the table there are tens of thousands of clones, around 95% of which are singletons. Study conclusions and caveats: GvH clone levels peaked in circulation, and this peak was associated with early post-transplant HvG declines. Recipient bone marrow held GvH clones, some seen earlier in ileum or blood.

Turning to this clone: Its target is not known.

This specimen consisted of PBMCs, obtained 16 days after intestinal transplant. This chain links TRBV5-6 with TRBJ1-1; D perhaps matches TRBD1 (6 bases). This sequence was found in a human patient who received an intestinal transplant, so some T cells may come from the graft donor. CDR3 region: CASSLIAGADTEAFF. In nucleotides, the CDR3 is TGTGCCAGCAGCTTAATTGCAGGGGCGGACACTGAAGCTTTCTTT.